The 32 T cell receptor beta chains below all came from one sample that was sequenced in a study of PD-1 blockade in mismatch repair-deficient tumors. The method was immunoSEQ multiplex PCR; TCRdb's version includes in-frame clones alone and lacks a portion of them. The profile shows some 100,000 clones, approximately 80% of them singletons. Here the sequenced sample was peripheral blood, taken less than 37 weeks after starting pembrolizumab. These TCRs come from an adult with mismatch repair-deficient cancer.

V and J are TRBV10-2 and TRBJ2-7; 11 bases align to TRBD2. This CDR3 region has 17 residues. J was trimmed by 3 bases and V by 0 bases; bases with no gene match: 7. Germline lookup yields CDR1 WSHSY and CDR2 SAAADI. CDR3 nucleotide sequence: TGCGCCAGCAGTGAGTCCCGAGGACTAGCGGGTTACTACGAGCAGTACTTC. Translated: CASSESRGLAGYYEQYF.

This rearrangement joins TRBV6-6 to TRBJ2-7; tentatively, D is TRBD1 or TRBD2 (5 bases each). This CDR3 comprises 13 residues. V was cut by 5 bases and J by 1 base, with 9 bases left in between. Germline lookup yields CDR1 MNHNY and CDR2 SVGAGI (reference sequence). Written as DNA, the CDR3 is TGTGCCAGCAGTAGGGGACGTTCCTACGAGCAGTACTTC. Protein product: CASSRGRSYEQYF.

The gene calls are TRBV18 and TRBJ2-7; D ambiguous. Germline lookup yields CDR1 KGHSH and CDR2 LQKENI. Trimming left V 0 bases short and J 6 bases short, with 9 bases between. The CDR3 has 13 residues. The CDR3 reads CASSPPKSPEQYF. CDR3 DNA: TGTGCCAGCTCACCACCGAAGTCTCCCGAGCAGTACTTC. The whole variable domain, remainder taken from reference TRBV18 and TRBJ2-7, is NAGVMQNPRHLVRRRGQEARLRCSPMKGHSHVYWYRQLPEEGLKFMVYLQKENIIDESGMPKERFSAEFPKEGPSILRIQQVVRGDSAAYFCASSPPKSPEQYFGPGTRLTVT.

The V call is TRBV5-4, the J call TRBJ2-2; unclear D gene. Trimming shortened V by 4 bases and J by 1 base, and 8 bases separated the two germline ends. Looked up from germline, CDR1 is SGHNT and CDR2 is YYREEE (reference sequence). This CDR3 is 14 amino acids long. CDR3 bases: TGTGCCAGCAGCCGAGAGGTGAACACCGGGGAGCTGTTTTTT. Its translation: CASSREVNTGELFF.

The chain joins TRBV12-5 to TRBJ2-2; 7 nucleotides line up with TRBD2. The junction had 5 bases not matched to a gene; V was cut back by 8 bases and J by 2 bases. The CDR3 totals 14 residues. Germline CDR1 and CDR2: LGHNT and FRNRAP. CDR3: CASRRGLNTGELFF. The CDR3 nucleotides read TGTGCTAGTCGAAGGGGACTAAACACCGGGGAGCTGTTTTTT. Full variable domain (missing parts from reference TRBV12-5 and TRBJ2-2): DARVTQTPRHKVTEMGQEVTMRCQPILGHNTVFWYRQTMMQGLELLAYFRNRAPLDDSGMPKDRFSAEMPDATLATLKIQPSEPRDSAVYFCASRRGLNTGELFFGEGSRLTVL.

V gene TRBV4-1 combines with J gene TRBJ1-5; no reliable D call. The ends were cut back, 1 base at V and 0 bases at J, with 7 bases in the middle. This CDR3 spans 15 amino acids. Germline assignment: CDR1 MGHRA and CDR2 YSYEKL. The CDR3 sequence: CASSQGQDSNQPQHF. CDR3 sequence (DNA): TGCGCCAGCAGCCAAGGACAAGATAGCAATCAGCCCCAGCATTTT.

This chain joins TRBV7-9 and TRBJ1-1; maybe TRBD1 (5 bases). CDR3 size: 15 residues. Deletions cut 5 bases from V and 1 base from J, with 14 bases between. Germline V gives CDR1 SEHNR, CDR2 FQNEAQ (reference sequence). The CDR3: CASSPVGGTNTEAFF. The CDR3 bases are TGTGCCAGCAGCCCAGTGGGGGGGACGAACACTGAAGCTTTCTTT.

The V and J genes are TRBV13 and TRBJ2-1; 9 bases are shared with TRBD2. The CDR3 has 14 amino acids. CDR1 PRHDT and CDR2 FYEKMQ come from the germline V gene (reference sequence). The V segment lost 4 bases and the J segment 4 bases; nucleotides outside the gene matches: 2. The DNA for the CDR3 is TGTGCCAGCAGCTCGACTAGCGGATACAATGAGCAGTTCTTC. Its protein product is CASSSTSGYNEQFF.

This clone has only a few counts. The chain carries TRBV6-6 and TRBJ1-1; D uncertain. V was cut by 7 bases and J by 1 base, with 10 bases left in between. The CDR3 length is 13 residues. Germline lookup yields CDR1 MNHNY and CDR2 SVGAGI (reference sequence). Here the CDR3 reads CASNLRTNTEAFF. The DNA of the CDR3 is TGTGCCAGCAACCTTCGGACGAACACTGAAGCTTTCTTT.

V is TRBV11-2 and J is TRBJ2-2, with TRBD2 matching 8 bases. J lost 6 bases, V lost 2 bases, and 5 bases had no gene match. The CDR3 length is 15 residues. The V gene's germline CDR1 is SGHAT and CDR2 FQNNGV. The CDR3 sequence is CASSLTGRAPGELFF. The CDR3 DNA is TGTGCCAGCAGCTTAACCGGGAGGGCCCCCGGGGAGCTGTTTTTT.

In this sample, this clone turned up a few times. The chain couples TRBV7-3 to TRBJ2-2, with 11 positions matching TRBD2. V lost 1 base to trimming and J lost 1 base; unmatched junction nucleotides: 8. Germline loops: CDR1 SGHTA, CDR2 FQGTGA. This CDR3 is built from 19 residues. In DNA form, the CDR3 reads TGTGCCAGCAGCTTAAAGCCCTCGGGACTAGCGGAGAACACCGGGGAGCTGTTTTTT. Protein: CASSLKPSGLAENTGELFF. The full variable domain, rest sourced from reference TRBV7-3 and TRBJ2-2, is GAGVSQTPSNKVTEKGKYVELRCDPISGHTALYWYRQSLGQGPEFLIYFQGTGAADDSGLPNDRFFAVRPEGSVSTLKIQRTERGDSAVYLCASSLKPSGLAENTGELFFGEGSRLTVL.

The sample holds a few counts of this clone. J is TRBJ2-5 and V is TRBV11-3; 11 bases agree with TRBD1. There are 15 residues in the CDR3. J lost 5 bases, V lost 5 bases, and 7 bases had no gene match. Germline assignment: CDR1 SGHNT and CDR2 YENEEA. The CDR3, as DNA: TGTGCCAGCAGCCCGGACAGGGGGCTTTGGGAGACCCAGTACTTC. Translating gives CASSPDRGLWETQYF. Drawing the rest from reference TRBV11-3 and TRBJ2-5, the complete variable domain is EAGVVQSPRYKIIEKKQPVAFWCNPISGHNTLYWYLQNLGQGPELLIRYENEEAVDDSQLPKDRFSAERLKGVDSTLKIQPAELGDSAVYLCASSPDRGLWETQYFGPGTRLLVL.

The V gene is TRBV7-6, the J gene TRBJ2-1; D gene uncertain. Trimming removed 1 base at V and 5 bases at J, with 12 bases between. The CDR3 is 15 residues long. The germline V gene encodes CDR1 SGHVS and CDR2 FNYEAQ. CDR3 sequence: CASSLGSTVNNEQFF. CDR3 nucleotide sequence: TGTGCCAGCAGCTTAGGGTCAACTGTCAACAATGAGCAGTTCTTC.

This chain uses TRBV9 with TRBJ1-1, with a tentative D call TRBD1 (6 bases). Germline CDR1 is SGDLS and CDR2 is YYNGEE. The V and J ends lost 3 bases and 5 bases respectively, with 11 bases between them. The CDR3 extends over 13 amino acids. The CDR3 region has the DNA TGTGCCAGCAGCGGCTCAAGGGGGACTGAAGCTTTCTTT. Protein product: CASSGSRGTEAFF.

J is TRBJ2-2 and V is TRBV6-5; no clear D. V was shortened by 7 bases and J by 0 bases, with 6 bases between the two germline ends. CDR1 and CDR2 (germline): MNHEY, SVGAGI. The length of the CDR3 is 13 residues. CDR3 region: CASTAPNTGELFF. CDR3 nucleotide sequence: TGTGCCAGCACAGCGCCGAACACCGGGGAGCTGTTTTTT.

CDR3 DNA sequence: TGTGCCAGCAGCTTGGCCGGGACCCAAGAGACCCAGTACTTC. It encodes CASSLAGTQETQYF. The gene calls are TRBV5-4 and TRBJ2-5; possibly TRBD1 or TRBD2 for D (5 bases each). The germline V gene encodes CDR1 SGHNT and CDR2 YYREEE (reference sequence). Trimming stripped 0 bases from V and 1 base from J, with 7 bases between. The length of the CDR3 is 14 residues.

The CDR3 DNA sequence: TGTGCCAGCAGCTCCGAGGGCCTCTCCTACAATGAGCAGTTCTTC. Translation: CASSSEGLSYNEQFF. V usage is TRBV7-3 and J usage is TRBJ2-1; a weak D match, TRBD2 (5 bases). Germline assignment: CDR1 SGHTA and CDR2 FQGTGA. This CDR3 region has 15 residues. Trimming took off 4 bases at V and 0 bases at J, with 10 bases between the two ends.

The chain recombines TRBV14 with TRBJ1-1; D remains unclear. CDR1 is SGHDN, CDR2 FVKESK, per germline. The V and J ends lost 4 bases and 1 base respectively, with 7 bases between them. The CDR3 spans 13 residues. Here the CDR3 DNA reads TGTGCCAGCAGCCTTTCCGGGAACACTGAAGCTTTCTTT. Translating gives CASSLSGNTEAFF.

The chain uses TRBV27 and TRBJ2-1, with 15 bases lining up with TRBD2. This CDR3 region has 15 residues. Germline V gene data show CDR1 as MNHEY and CDR2 as SMNVEV (reference sequence). J was trimmed by 8 bases and V by 6 bases; bases with no gene match: 5. The DNA of the CDR3 is TGTGCCAGCAGCTTCGGACTAGCGGGAGGGCATGAGCAGTTCTTC. Its translation: CASSFGLAGGHEQFF.

The CDR3 DNA is TGTGCCAGCAGTACGGGACAGTACACTGAAGCTTTCTTT. Its protein is CASSTGQYTEAFF. V and J are TRBV6-5 and TRBJ1-1, with TRBD1 matching 7 bases. The germline gives CDR1 MNHEY, CDR2 SVGAGI. The ends lost 5 bases at V and 3 bases at J; junction bases unmatched: 3. The CDR3 totals 13 residues.

This clone was found once. V is TRBV5-4 and J is TRBJ1-1; no definite D call. Germline CDR1 and CDR2: SGHNT and YYREEE (reference sequence). The CDR3 has 12 residues. The ends were cut back, 4 bases at V and 6 bases at J, with 10 bases in the middle. The CDR3 loop is CASSLLSSEAFF. Written as DNA, the CDR3 is TGTGCCAGCAGCCTCCTGAGCTCTGAAGCTTTCTTT.

The chain recombines TRBV7-6 with TRBJ2-7; 9 nucleotides align to TRBD2. The trim removed 5 bases at V and 3 bases at J, leaving 2 bases unmatched. The CDR3 loop spans 13 amino acids. Germline loops: CDR1 SGHVS, CDR2 FNYEAQ. CDR3 bases: TGTGCCAGCAGCCCGACTAGCGGCTACGAGCAGTACTTC. Its protein product is CASSPTSGYEQYF.

The chain recombines TRBV11-3 with TRBJ1-2; tentatively, D is TRBD1 (5 bases). Trimming took off 5 bases at V and 6 bases at J, with 22 bases between the two ends. CDR1 and CDR2 from the germline V gene are SGHNT and YENEEA. The CDR3 extends over 16 amino acids. CDR3 loop: CASSRPRPKGRHGYTF. The CDR3 region has the DNA TGTGCCAGCAGCCGTCCCCGCCCCAAGGGGCGGCATGGCTACACCTTC. Drawing the rest from reference TRBV11-3 and TRBJ1-2, the complete variable domain is EAGVVQSPRYKIIEKKQPVAFWCNPISGHNTLYWYLQNLGQGPELLIRYENEEAVDDSQLPKDRFSAERLKGVDSTLKIQPAELGDSAVYLCASSRPRPKGRHGYTFGSGTRLTVV.

J is TRBJ2-3 and V is TRBV5-8; 8 bases agree with TRBD2. This CDR3 region has 14 residues. Germline CDR1 and CDR2: SGHTS and YDEGEE. V shed 0 bases, J shed 6 bases, and the junction held 3 bases outside the gene matches. The DNA for the CDR3 is TGTGCCAGCAGCTTGGCGGGAGGGCCGGATACGCAGTATTTT. This encodes CASSLAGGPDTQYF.

The chain's CDR3 is CASSQPNGTSGIGNEQFF. The DNA of the CDR3 is TGTGCCAGCAGCCAACCAAACGGGACTAGCGGGATAGGGAATGAGCAGTTCTTC. The rearrangement uses TRBV4-2 and TRBJ2-1; 13 bases match TRBD2. The germline gives CDR1 LGHNA, CDR2 YNFKEQ. The CDR3 length is 18 residues. Trimming at V came to 2 bases and at J to 7 bases, leaving 11 bases not matched to a gene.

This clone was seen once. This chain links TRBV29-1 with TRBJ2-5; D is tentatively TRBD1 or TRBD2 (5 bases each). Trimming cost V 7 bases and J 3 bases, with 12 bases left between them. The germline V gene encodes CDR1 SQVTM and CDR2 ANQGSEA. CDR3 size: 12 residues. This CDR3 reads CSASGAKETQYF. CDR3 in DNA: TGCAGCGCCTCCGGGGCCAAAGAGACCCAGTACTTC. Full variable domain (remainder filled in from reference TRBV29-1 and TRBJ2-5): SAVISQKPSRDICQRGTSLTIQCQVDSQVTMMFWYRQQPGQSLTLIATANQGSEATYESGFVIDKFPISRPNLTFSTLTVSNMSPEDSSIYLCSASGAKETQYFGPGTRLLVL.

This rearrangement joins TRBV7-8 to TRBJ1-5; 9 bases line up with TRBD1. Germline-derived CDR1 and CDR2 are SGHVS and FQNEAQ. The CDR3 is 14 amino acids. Losses at the gene ends were 5 bases for V and 5 bases for J; bases not matched to a gene: 4. CDR3 sequence (DNA): TGTGCCAGCAGCGTGGGACAGGGAGATCAGCCCCAGCATTTT. This translates into CASSVGQGDQPQHF. The full variable domain, rest sourced from reference TRBV7-8 and TRBJ1-5, is GAGVSQSPRYKVAKRGQDVALRCDPISGHVSLFWYQQALGQGPEFLTYFQNEAQLDKSGLPSDRFFAERPEGSVSTLKIQRTQQEDSAVYLCASSVGQGDQPQHFGDGTRLSIL.

This clone showed up just once. This sequence joins TRBV19 and TRBJ2-2; possible D gene TRBD1, 6 bases. The CDR3 totals 16 residues. V was pared by 5 bases and J by 1 base, with 14 bases between. CDR1 is LNHDA, CDR2 SQIVND, per germline (reference sequence). DNA of the CDR3: TGTGCCAGTAGTCCAGGGGCTCGAAGGAACACCGGGGAGCTGTTTTTT. This sequence encodes CASSPGARRNTGELFF.

The gene calls are TRBV7-3 and TRBJ2-5; TRBD2 aligns across 7 bases. J gave up 8 bases and V 3 bases, and 6 bases lay outside the gene matches. This CDR3 has 13 residues. Looked up from germline, CDR1 is SGHTA and CDR2 is FQGTGA. The CDR3 sequence is CASSLGGESTQYF. The DNA of the CDR3 is TGTGCCAGCAGCTTGGGAGGGGAATCTACCCAGTACTTC.

J is TRBJ1-3 and V is TRBV7-2; TRBD1 is a possible D gene (6 bases). This CDR3 has 18 residues. Looked up from germline, CDR1 is SGHTA and CDR2 is FQGNSA. The germline V and J ends were trimmed by 5 bases and 0 bases, with 20 bases remaining between them. The CDR3 protein is CASSPKSRQELSGNTIYF. For the CDR3, the DNA is TGTGCCAGCAGCCCAAAAAGCCGACAGGAACTCTCTGGAAACACCATATATTTT.

The gene calls are TRBV7-6 and TRBJ1-5, with a weak D call TRBD1 (6 bases). Trimming took 0 bases from V and 1 from J, leaving 13 bases between them. The CDR3 loop spans 17 amino acids. CDR1 and CDR2 (germline): SGHVS, FNYEAQ. CDR3 residues: CASSLATGPGSNQPQHF. For the CDR3, the DNA is TGTGCCAGCAGCTTAGCGACAGGACCCGGGAGCAATCAGCCCCAGCATTTT.

This clone turned up a few times. The sample contains more than one DNA sequence encoding this CDR3. The chain uses TRBV19 and TRBJ2-7; D not resolved. In germline, CDR1 is LNHDA, CDR2 SQIVND (reference sequence). The CDR3 is 14 residues long. V was pared by 3 bases and J by 0 bases, with 9 bases between. The CDR3 loop reads CASSIVGSSYEQYF. CDR3 bases: TGTGCCAGTAGTATCGTCGGTAGCTCCTACGAGCAGTACTTC.